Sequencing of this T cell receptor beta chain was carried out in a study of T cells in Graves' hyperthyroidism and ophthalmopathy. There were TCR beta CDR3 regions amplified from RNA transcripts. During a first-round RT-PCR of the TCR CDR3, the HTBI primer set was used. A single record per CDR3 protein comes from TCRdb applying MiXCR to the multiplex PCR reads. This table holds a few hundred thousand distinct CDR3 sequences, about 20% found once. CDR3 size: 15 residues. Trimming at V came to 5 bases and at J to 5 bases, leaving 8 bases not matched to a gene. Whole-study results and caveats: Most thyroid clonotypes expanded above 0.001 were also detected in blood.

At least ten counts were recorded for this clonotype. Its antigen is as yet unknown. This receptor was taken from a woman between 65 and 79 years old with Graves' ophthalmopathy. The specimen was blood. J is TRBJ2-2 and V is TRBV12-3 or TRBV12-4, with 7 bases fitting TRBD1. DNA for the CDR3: TGTGCCAGCAGTGAGAGGGGGCTCGAAACCGGGGAGCTGTTTTTT. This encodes CASSERGLETGELFF.